The present T cell receptor beta chain was sequenced within a study of healthy donors' naive CD4 and CD8 T cells. TCR libraries were built from about 0.55 ug of total RNA by linear amplification. TCRdb re-called the reads through MiXCR, storing one row per CDR3 protein. The sample records approximately 180,000 distinct CDR3 sequences, under 85% being singletons. Trimming stripped 1 base from V and 2 bases from J, with 9 bases between. Germline V lookup: CDR1 LNHDA, CDR2 SQIVND (reference sequence). CDR3 length: 15 residues. This TCR was sampled from a pool of human donors in good health; the sample pools cells from several healthy donors. The gene calls are TRBV19 and TRBJ1-5; no firm D call. Sample: naive CD4+ and CD8+ T cells sorted from blood, pooled from several donors. The CDR3 spells CASSIARPRNQPQHF. CDR3 nucleotides: TGTGCCAGTAGTATAGCACGGCCACGCAATCAGCCCCAGCATTTT.